This T cell receptor beta chain was sequenced during a study of T cells in localized non-small cell lung cancer. There are 17 residues in the CDR3. The V gene's germline CDR1 is MGHDK and CDR2 SYGVNS. The V and J ends lost 5 bases and 1 base, in that order; junction bases with no gene match: 13. Study-wide findings and caveats: Heterogeneity is still possible, as just one tumor region was sequenced. In adjacent lung appeared a median about 58 of the top 100 tumor clones. Measurement of T cell clonality placed uninvolved adjacent lung highest, above the level in tumor.

This clone is deemed hyperexpanded. Its cognate antigen is unknown. Only in-frame clones appear in the TCRdb table, and some are missing; sequencing was by immunoSEQ multiplex PCR. The sample holds approximately 2,900 clones, around 34% seen once. The clonotype comes from a male donor older than 55 with stage I squamous cell lung carcinoma. Source: normal lung tissue next to the tumor, taken before any cancer treatment. V and J are TRBV25-1 and TRBJ1-1; 7 bases are shared with TRBD1. The CDR3, as DNA: TGTGCCAGCAGTCCTCTTGGGCCGGGACAGAGGAACACTGAAGCTTTCTTT. Its protein product is CASSPLGPGQRNTEAFF.